These 18 T cell receptor beta chains were sequenced from one sample in a study of molecular identifiers for immune sequencing clone quantification. One entry per CDR3 protein, called by TCRdb with MiXCR from the PCR reads. The sample yields 460,000 or so distinct CDR3 sequences, about 26% seen once. The sample taken for sequencing was naive CD8+ T cells from blood, with Jurkat cell RNA spiked in. The subset here: FACS-sorted CD8+CD4-CCR7+CD45RA+ naive T cells. The receptors were gathered from a human donor in good health. Some libraries in this study had Jurkat cell RNA spiked in.

Regarding this clonotype: At one end, the junction sequence differs from germline, possibly due to a read error. The chain is built from TRBV6-5 and TRBJ2-7, with D possibly being TRBD1 or TRBD2 (5 bases each). The length of the CDR3 is 13 residues. Per the germline V gene, CDR1 is MNHEY and CDR2 is SVGAGI. The CDR3 DNA reads as TGTGCCAGCAGTTACCGGGGCCTCGACGCGCCGTCCTTC. It encodes CASSYRGLDAPSF.

The table lists this clonotype with many counts. The CDR3 protein is CATSRDLAGFDFTDTQYF. The DNA for the CDR3 is TGTGCCACCAGCAGAGATCTAGCGGGATTCGATTTCACAGATACGCAGTATTTT. The V gene is TRBV15, the J gene TRBJ2-3; TRBD2 aligns across 9 bases. J lost 2 bases, V lost 0 bases, and 9 bases had no gene match. The CDR3 loop spans 18 amino acids. The germline CDR1 and CDR2 sequences are LNHNV and YYDKDF (reference sequence).

This clonotype was picked up a small number of times. V gene TRBV7-9 combines with J gene TRBJ1-6; D is possibly TRBD1 (5 bases). The germline V and J ends were trimmed by 5 bases and 4 bases, with 18 bases remaining between them. Germline V lookup: CDR1 SEHNR, CDR2 FQNEAQ (reference sequence). The CDR3 consists of 17 residues. The CDR3: CASSRNTGRAYNSPLHF. Written as DNA, the CDR3 is TGTGCCAGCAGCCGAAATACAGGCCGCGCTTATAATTCACCCCTCCACTTT.

The V gene is TRBV7-6, the J gene TRBJ2-5; D remains ambiguous. The CDR3 consists of 13 residues. Trimming removed 7 bases at V and 5 bases at J, with 14 bases between. Germline V gene sequence: CDR1 SGHVS, CDR2 FNYEAQ. CDR3 amino acids: CASKSLTVETQYF. For the CDR3, the DNA is TGTGCCAGCAAGAGTCTTACGGTCGAGACCCAGTACTTC.

J is TRBJ2-1 and V is TRBV6-2 or TRBV6-3; D call uncertain. This CDR3 is 17 amino acids long. Germline-derived CDR1 and CDR2 are MNHEY and SVGEGT. V lost 0 bases to trimming and J lost 0 bases, with 12 bases between them. The CDR3 nucleotides read TGTGCCAGCAGTTACTCGATCGTCAGCAGCTCCTACAATGAGCAGTTCTTC. It encodes CASSYSIVSSSYNEQFF.

About this clonotype: One end of the junction fails to match germline, which may point to a read error. The chain has TRBV4-3 and TRBJ2-7; no firm D call. The germline CDR1 and CDR2 sequences are LGHNA and YSLEER. This CDR3 comprises 14 residues. In nucleotides, the CDR3 is TGCGCCAGCAGCCAAGCTTGGCAGTCCCACGAGCGGTACTTC. It yields the protein CASSQAWQSHERYF.

This clonotype was found many times. The chain recombines TRBV7-8 with TRBJ1-1; tentatively, D is TRBD1 (5 bases). The CDR3 is 14 residues long. V lost 5 bases, J lost 0 bases, and 10 bases lay in between. Per germline, CDR1 SGHVS and CDR2 FQNEAQ. The CDR3 region is CASSPGALNTEAFF. Written as DNA, the CDR3 is TGTGCCAGCAGCCCCGGGGCGTTGAACACTGAAGCTTTCTTT. The variable domain in full, with the rest retrieved from reference TRBV7-8 and TRBJ1-1, is GAGVSQSPRYKVAKRGQDVALRCDPISGHVSLFWYQQALGQGPEFLTYFQNEAQLDKSGLPSDRFFAERPEGSVSTLKIQRTQQEDSAVYLCASSPGALNTEAFFGQGTRLTVV.

This clonotype has ten or more counts. The V call is TRBV9, the J call TRBJ2-1; D is uncertain. The CDR3 contains 13 residues. V dropped 10 bases and J dropped 2 bases, with 13 bases sitting between them. Germline V gives CDR1 SGDLS, CDR2 YYNGEE. CDR3 protein: CASARGTYNEQFF. In DNA, the CDR3 is TGTGCCTCGGCTCGAGGTACCTACAATGAGCAGTTCTTC.

There are many counts of this clonotype. The chain has TRBV2 and TRBJ2-7; 9 nucleotides agree with TRBD2. The V gene end was trimmed by 1 base and the J gene end by 3 bases; junction bases not matched to a gene: 7. CDR3 length equals 16 residues. Germline V gives CDR1 SNHLY, CDR2 FYNNEI. The CDR3 DNA reads as TGTGCCAGCAGTGAAGAGGGACTAGCAGGGTTCTACGAGCAGTACTTC. As protein: CASSEEGLAGFYEQYF.

The chain recombines TRBV19 with TRBJ1-1; D is ambiguous. The germline gives CDR1 LNHDA, CDR2 SQIVND (reference sequence). Trimming removed 3 bases from V and 0 bases from J, with 11 bases in between. The CDR3 runs 15 residues. The CDR3: CASSMLHPMNTEAFF. In DNA, the CDR3 is TGTGCCAGTAGTATGTTACACCCAATGAACACTGAAGCTTTCTTT. Full variable domain (rest looked up from reference TRBV19 and TRBJ1-1): DGGITQSPKYLFRKEGQNVTLSCEQNLNHDAMYWYRQDPGQGLRLIYYSQIVNDFQKGDIAEGYSVSREKKESFPLTVTSAQKNPTAFYLCASSMLHPMNTEAFFGQGTRLTVV.

The rearrangement links TRBV4-3 to TRBJ2-1, with D perhaps TRBD2 (6 bases). This CDR3 has 16 amino acids. The germline V gene has CDR1 LGHNA and CDR2 YSLEER. The V end was cut by 0 bases, the J end by 2 bases, with 11 bases between. CDR3 region: CASSQEVLAPYNEQFF. The CDR3 coding sequence is TGCGCCAGCAGCCAAGAAGTACTAGCCCCCTACAATGAGCAGTTCTTC.

The chain combines TRBV15 with TRBJ2-1, with D tentatively TRBD2 (5 bases). Germline loops: CDR1 LNHNV, CDR2 YYDKDF (reference sequence). This CDR3 has 13 residues. With 4 bases removed from V and 8 bases from J, the gap between germline ends came to 12 bases. The CDR3 is CATSTEAVDEQFF. DNA of the CDR3: TGTGCCACCAGCACTGAAGCGGTCGATGAGCAGTTCTTC. The complete variable domain, with remaining parts taken from reference TRBV15 and TRBJ2-1, reads DAMVIQNPRYQVTQFGKPVTLSCSQTLNHNVMYWYQQKSSQAPKLLFHYYDKDFNNEADTPDNFQSRRPNTSFCFLDIRSPGLGDTAMYLCATSTEAVDEQFFGPGTRLTVL.

Many counts were recorded for this clonotype. This chain connects TRBV6-5 to TRBJ2-5; D gene ambiguous. From germline, CDR1 is MNHEY and CDR2 SVGAGI. Trimming removed 2 bases from V and 9 bases from J, with 16 bases in between. The CDR3 loop spans 14 amino acids. CDR3 nucleotides: TGTGCCAGCAGTTACGCAATAGACCAAGGTTCCCAGTACTTC. It yields the protein CASSYAIDQGSQYF.

This clonotype has a count of ten or more. This sequence joins TRBV11-2 and TRBJ2-1; the D gene is possibly TRBD2 (6 bases). The germline V gene has CDR1 SGHAT and CDR2 FQNNGV. The CDR3 length is 12 residues. Trimming cost V 10 bases and J 2 bases, with 9 bases left between them. CDR3 amino acids: CAIAGTYNEQFF. Written as DNA, the CDR3 is TGTGCCATTGCGGGGACCTACAATGAGCAGTTCTTC.

Comments on this clonotype: Just one base apart from a much larger clone, this may be a read error. This chain connects TRBV24-1 to TRBJ2-3, with D perhaps matching TRBD2 (5 bases). Trimming left V 9 bases short and J 4 bases short, with 10 bases between. Per germline, CDR1 KGHDR and CDR2 SFDVKD. The CDR3 extends over 12 amino acids. The chain's CDR3 is CATGSGADTQYF. Here the CDR3 DNA reads TGTGCCACCGGCTCCGGGGCAGATACGCAGTATTTT.

About this clonotype: The junction departs from germline at one end; a sequencing error may be responsible. This chain joins TRBV20-1 and TRBJ2-7; a weak D match, TRBD1 (6 bases). CDR1 is DFQATT, CDR2 SNEGSKA, per germline (reference sequence). The CDR3 extends over 13 amino acids. In nucleotides, the CDR3 is TGCTGTGCTAGAGCTCCAGGGGTCTACGAGCAGTACTTC. This encodes CCARAPGVYEQYF.

This clonotype was recorded at least ten times. The rearrangement links TRBV28 to TRBJ2-5; D is ambiguous. V lost 8 bases to trimming and J lost 0 bases, with 13 bases between them. Germline V CDR1 and CDR2: MDHEN, SYDVKM. The CDR3 is 14 residues long. CDR3 amino acids: CASRKRVYQETQYF. The CDR3 nucleotides read TGTGCCAGCCGGAAAAGGGTTTACCAAGAGACCCAGTACTTC.

This clonotype was found many times. This sequence joins TRBV29-1 and TRBJ2-5; D tentatively reads TRBD1 or TRBD2 (5 bases each). Germline CDR1 SQVTM, CDR2 ANQGSEA. Deletions cut 6 bases from V and 10 bases from J, with 18 bases between. The CDR3 runs to 12 residues. The CDR3 region has the DNA TGCAGCGTAAGGGCCGGGATGAGGGGCCAGTACTTC. Encoded protein: CSVRAGMRGQYF.